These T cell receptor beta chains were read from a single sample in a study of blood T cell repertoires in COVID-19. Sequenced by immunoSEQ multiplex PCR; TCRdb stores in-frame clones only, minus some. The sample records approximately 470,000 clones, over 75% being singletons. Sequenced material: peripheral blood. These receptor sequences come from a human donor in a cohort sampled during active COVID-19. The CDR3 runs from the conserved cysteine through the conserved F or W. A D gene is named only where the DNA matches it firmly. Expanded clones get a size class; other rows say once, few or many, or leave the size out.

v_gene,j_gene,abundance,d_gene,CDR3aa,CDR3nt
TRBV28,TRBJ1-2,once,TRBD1,CASSTGQGPNYGYTF,TGTGCCAGCAGCACCGGACAGGGTCCTAACTATGGCTACACCTTC
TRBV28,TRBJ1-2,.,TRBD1,CASRGQGIYGYTF,TGTGCCAGCAGAGGACAGGGGATATATGGCTACACCTTC
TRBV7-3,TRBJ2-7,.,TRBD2,CASSALGTSAAYEQYF,TGTGCCAGCAGCGCGCTGGGGACTAGCGCCGCCTACGAGCAGTACTTC
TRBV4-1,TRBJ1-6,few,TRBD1,CASSQEVPGQGGSPLHF,TGCGCCAGCAGCCAAGAGGTGCCGGGACAGGGAGGATCACCCCTCCACTTT
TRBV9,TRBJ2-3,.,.,CASSHTYTGSTDTQYF,TGTGCCAGCAGTCATACATATACGGGTAGCACAGATACGCAGTATTTT
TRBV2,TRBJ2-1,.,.,CASSIGDLYNEQFF,TGTGCCAGCAGTATCGGGGACTTATACAATGAGCAGTTCTTC
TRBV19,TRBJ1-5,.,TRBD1,CASSTTGTNQPQHF,TGTGCCAGTAGTACGACAGGGACCAATCAGCCCCAGCATTTT
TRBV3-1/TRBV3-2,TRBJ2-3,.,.,CASSQQARLAASTDTQYF,TGTGCCAGCAGCCAACAGGCCCGTTTGGCAGCTAGCACAGATACGCAGTATTTT
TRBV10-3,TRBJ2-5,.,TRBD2,CAISDLSGRARETQYF,TGTGCCATCAGTGACCTTAGCGGGAGGGCCCGAGAGACCCAGTACTTC
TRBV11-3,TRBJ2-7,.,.,CASSLDRGSNEQYF,TGTGCCAGCAGCTTAGACAGGGGATCCAACGAGCAGTACTTC
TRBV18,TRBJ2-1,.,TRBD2,CASSPLSGRNEQFF,TGTGCCAGCTCACCTCTAAGCGGGAGAAATGAGCAGTTCTTC
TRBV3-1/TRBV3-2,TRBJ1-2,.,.,CASSQPPPTGYGGYTF,TGTGCCAGCAGCCAGCCCCCCCCTACAGGATACGGTGGCTACACCTTC
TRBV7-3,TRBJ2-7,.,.,CASSLARTYEQYF,TGTGCCAGCAGCTTAGCGAGGACCTACGAGCAGTACTTC
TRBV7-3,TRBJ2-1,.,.,CASSPGERNEQFF,TGTGCCAGCAGCCCGGGGGAGCGCAATGAGCAGTTCTTC
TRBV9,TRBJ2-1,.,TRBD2,CASSVDGRAPYNEQFF,TGTGCCAGCAGCGTAGACGGGAGGGCCCCCTACAATGAGCAGTTCTTC
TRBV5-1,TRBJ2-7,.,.,CASSWEQGYEQYF,TGCGCCAGCAGCTGGGAACAGGGCTACGAGCAGTACTTC
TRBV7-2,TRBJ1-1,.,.,CASSLVRRGSHTEAFF,TGTGCCAGCAGCTTAGTTAGGCGGGGGTCCCACACTGAAGCTTTCTTT
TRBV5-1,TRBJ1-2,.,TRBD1,CASSYGTGNGYTF,TGCGCCAGCAGCTATGGGACAGGGAATGGCTACACCTTC
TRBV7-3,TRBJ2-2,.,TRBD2,CASTLIPSGGPNTGELFF,TGTGCCAGCACCCTTATCCCCAGCGGGGGACCGAACACCGGGGAGCTGTTTTTT